These 3 T cell receptor beta chains came from one sample sequenced in a study of cytomegalovirus exposure and HLA in healthy donors. Here immunoSEQ multiplex PCR was the method, and the copy in TCRdb shows in-frame clones only, minus some. The data show 150,000 to 200,000 clones, with about 85% seen just once and over 2% held by the top ten. The specimen was PBMCs. These receptors all stem from a man aged 30-40 years in good health and CMV-seropositive.

The chain is built from TRBV4-1 and TRBJ2-7; 8 bases are shared with TRBD2. In germline, CDR1 is MGHRA, CDR2 YSYEKL. V dropped 0 bases and J dropped 4; count of bases not matched to a gene: 8. CDR3 length: 16 residues. DNA for the CDR3: TGCGCCAGCAGCCAAGACCCACTAGCGGTCCCTTACGAGCAGTACTTC. Residues: CASSQDPLAVPYEQYF.

The V gene is TRBV5-1, the J gene TRBJ2-5; a possible D gene is TRBD1 (5 bases). V was clipped by 2 bases and J by 3 bases, with 14 bases between them. The CDR3 loop spans 15 amino acids. The germline CDR1 and CDR2 sequences are SGHRS and YFSETQ. For the CDR3, the DNA is TGCGCCAGCAGCTTCGAGGTGACAGTAAAAGAGACCCAGTACTTC. It specifies CASSFEVTVKETQYF.

The genes are TRBV5-8 and TRBJ1-4, with TRBD1 matching 8 bases. Unmatched junction bases numbered 5, after V lost 2 bases and J lost 8 bases. CDR1 is SGHTS and CDR2 is YDEGEE in the germline V gene. The CDR3 covers 14 residues. The chain's CDR3 is CASSFPGQAEKLFF. In DNA, the CDR3 is TGTGCCAGCAGCTTTCCGGGACAGGCCGAAAAACTGTTTTTT.